This T cell receptor beta chain derives from a study of T cell repertoires in cytomegalovirus infection (dated by TCRdb to between 2017 and 2020). Regarding the complete study: The HLA type of each donor mattered for the analysis, because public TCR beta signatures pointed to carriage of CMV infection along with the matching HLA type.

TCRdb lists the instrument as Illumina HiSeq 1500. The raw public reads went through TCRdb reprocessing: fastp at Q25, MiXCR clone calling, in-frame beta chains kept. CDR3 protein sequences are deduplicated, and each keeps its most common genes and DNA. The sample table shows under 200,000 distinct CDR3 sequences, and 8% to 10% are seen once. Roughly 5.1% of the sample belongs to the ten largest clones. Points the paper makes about the study in general: Cumulative frequency of public TCR beta family members discriminated carriers of CMV infection plus the relevant HLA type in this cohort and an independent roughly 350-donor cohort. The ex vivo response was dominated by HLA-C-restricted CMV-specific TCR beta clonotypes, and the single most frequent clonotype in two of eight donors was supplied by these HLA-C-restricted clonotypes.

This clonotype has more than one count but fewer than ten. Its recognized antigen is unknown. No qualities accompany the bases; no much larger clone lies one base away. Cut back by 8 bases and 0 bases, the V and J ends lie 17 bases apart. Including cysteine and phenylalanine, the CDR3 has 16 amino acids. Left in the record is the CDR3 DNA by itself, 48 bases read in frame from the first base. Per the germline V gene, MDHEN is the CDR1 and SYDVKM is the CDR2. The clonotype originates from a human donor in good health (CMV status not recorded). Some clones in this sample may be carry-over from other donors' samples. The rearrangement joined TRBV28 to TRBJ1-3; TRBD1 is a weak D gene call, 6 bases matching. Specimen: PBMCs. The CDR3 loop reads CASQPPTGTSGNTIYF. The nucleotide sequence is TGTGCCAGCCAGCCCCCGACAGGTACCTCTGGAAACACCATATATTTT.